This TCR beta chain is drawn from a study of technical replicates of blood from a handful of donors. The V gene end was trimmed by 4 bases and the J gene end by 3 bases; junction bases not matched to a gene: 11. From germline, CDR1 is SGHDN and CDR2 FVKESK. The CDR3 runs to 16 residues. Assay: immunoSEQ multiplex PCR; the TCRdb copy retains only in-frame clones and omits some. The sample consists of roughly 72,000 clones, about 93% of them appearing once. In this sample, this clone turned up once. The sequence derives from a human donor in good health. The rearrangement links TRBV14 to TRBJ1-1; 7 bases align to TRBD1. Source material: T cells isolated from PBMCs. The CDR3 DNA reads as TGTGCCAGCAGCCGCAGACGCACAGGGGATGACACTGAAGCTTTCTTT. It yields the protein CASSRRRTGDDTEAFF.